This is a list of T cell receptor beta chains from one sample in a study of technical replicates of blood from a few donors. The repertoire was sequenced with immunoSEQ multiplex PCR; TCRdb's copy has only in-frame clones and lacks some. The data show about 83,000 clones, with around 90% seen just once and approximately 0.25% held by the top ten. Sequenced input: T cells isolated from PBMCs. Every receptor here comes from a human donor in good health. CDR3s include the opening cysteine and the closing phenylalanine or tryptophan. A D gene is named only where the DNA matches it firmly. Where a row states a size, it is once, few, many or the class of an expanded clone; other rows omit it.

>NA|TRBV30|few|TRBJ1-5
TGTGCCTGGACTCCTAGCAATCAGCCCCAGCATTTT
CAWTPSNQPQHF
>TRBD2|TRBV28|NA|TRBJ2-2
TGTGCCAGCAGCGGGGGGATTAACACCGGGGAGCTGTTTTTT
CASSGGINTGELFF
>NA|TRBV5-6|NA|TRBJ2-5
TGTGCCAGCAGCTCCGTGGCCGGGGACCAAGAGACCCAGTACTTC
CASSSVAGDQETQYF
>NA|TRBV2|NA|TRBJ1-2
TGTGCCAGCAGCACCTCCGCAGGGGTGGAGGGCTACACCTTC
CASSTSAGVEGYTF
>NA|TRBV29-1|NA|TRBJ1-5
TGCAGCGCGGTGAAGGGGGTGGATCAGCCCCAGCATTTT
CSAVKGVDQPQHF
>NA|TRBV6-1|NA|TRBJ2-1
TGTGCCAGCAGTGGCACAGTGTTTCAGATGGATGAGCAGTTCTTC
CASSGTVFQMDEQFF
>TRBD1|TRBV5-6|NA|TRBJ1-6
TGTGCCAGCAGCCAATTGGACAGGGATTATTCACCCCTCCACTTT
CASSQLDRDYSPLHF
>NA|TRBV7-7|NA|TRBJ1-3
TGTGCTAGCAGCTTACACTCTGGAAACACCATATATTTT
CASSLHSGNTIYF
>NA|TRBV29-1|NA|TRBJ1-4
TGCAGCGTTGAAGTACCGGGGGGAAATGAAAAACTGTTTTTT
CSVEVPGGNEKLFF
>TRBD1|TRBV5-6|NA|TRBJ2-3
TGTGCCAGCAGCACAGGGGGCCTTGGGACTAGCACAGATACGCAGTATTTT
CASSTGGLGTSTDTQYF
>TRBD2|TRBV10-1|NA|TRBJ2-5
TGCGCCAGCAGTGCCGGGAAGACTAGCGGGAAGGAGACCCAGTACTTC
CASSAGKTSGKETQYF
>TRBD2|TRBV5-1|NA|TRBJ2-1
TGCGCCAGCAGCTCCATAGCGGGAGGGTCCTACAATGAGCAGTTCTTC
CASSSIAGGSYNEQFF
>NA|TRBV7-8|NA|TRBJ2-3
TGTGCCAGCAGCTTAGGACCTTTAGCTGCCCCCACAGATACGCAGTATTTT
CASSLGPLAAPTDTQYF
>NA|TRBV7-9|NA|TRBJ2-1
TGTGCCAGCAGCTCCGTGTGGATCCGGGACAATGAGCAGTTCTTC
CASSSVWIRDNEQFF
>NA|TRBV27|NA|TRBJ2-4
TGTGCCAGCAGTTTGGGGGCCTTAGCCAAAAACATTCAGTACTTC
CASSLGALAKNIQYF
>TRBD2|TRBV7-6|once|TRBJ2-7
TGTGCCAGCAGCTCTAGCGGGGCCTCCTCTGAGCAGTACTTC
CASSSSGASSEQYF
>TRBD2|TRBV4-2|NA|TRBJ2-1
TGTGCCAGCAGCCAGCCTGGACTAGCGGGAAGCGATGAGCAGTTCTTC
CASSQPGLAGSDEQFF
>TRBD2|TRBV11-3|once|TRBJ2-7
TGTGCCAGCAGACAGCGACTAGCGGGCTCCTACGAGCAGTACTTC
CASRQRLAGSYEQYF
>NA|TRBV7-8|NA|TRBJ1-1
TGTGCCAGCAGCTTACGTGGACAGAGTTCGATCACTGAAGCTTTCTTT
CASSLRGQSSITEAFF
>NA|TRBV6-4|NA|TRBJ1-2
TGTGCCAGCAGTGACTCTTCCGGGAGAGGCTACACCTTC
CASSDSSGRGYTF
>NA|TRBV10-1|once|TRBJ1-1
TGCGCCAGCAGTGTTGGGGCGAAGACTGAAGCTTTCTTT
CASSVGAKTEAFF
>TRBD2|TRBV5-5|NA|TRBJ2-3
TGTGCCAGCAGCCCGCTACCACCAAGCGGGGGGGCGGGTACAGATACGCAGTATTTT
CASSPLPPSGGAGTDTQYF
>NA|TRBV29-1|once|TRBJ1-2
TGCAGCGTTGAATCGGGGGACTATGGCTACACCTTC
CSVESGDYGYTF